This T cell receptor beta chain was documented in a study of OX40 agonist ivuxolimab in advanced cancers. This CDR3 is 14 amino acids long. Germline CDR1 is SEHNR and CDR2 is FQNEAQ (reference sequence). V lost 5 bases and J 2 bases, leaving 12 bases between the germline ends. Blood got drawn at baseline, again on cycle 4 day 1, and then on cycle 7 day 1. Profiling relied on immunoSEQ multiplex PCR, and the TCRdb table lists in-frame clones only, not all of them. The sample has some 51,000 clones, approximately 90% seen once. Here the sequenced sample was CD4+ or CD8+ T cells sorted from blood, taken in a trial of the OX40 agonist ivuxolimab. The chain has TRBV7-9 and TRBJ2-5; maybe TRBD2 (6 bases). This TCR was sampled from an adult with an advanced solid tumor such as melanoma, head and neck, liver or kidney cancer. CDR3 nucleotides: TGTGCCAGCAGCAGTATAGCGGCGCAAGAGACCCAGTACTTC. Protein product: CASSSIAAQETQYF.